The T cell receptor (beta chain) described here comes from a study of blood T cell repertoires in COVID-19. Study as a whole: The United States, Italy and Spain were the sources of the acute and convalescent COVID-19 samples. PBMCs, B-cell-depleted T cells, or T cells were the source of the cDNA or gDNA that made up the material.

Per the study methods: How many nucleated cells were present was estimated from reference gene primer amplification. TCRdb keeps only in-frame clones here, not all; method: immunoSEQ multiplex PCR. V, J and clone size reflect that table, while D and trimming were determined from the DNA. The repertoire holds approximately 90,000 clones, around 80% seen once, with roughly 30% in the top ten. Germline V gene lookup returns CDR1 MNHNS and CDR2 SASEGT. V was shortened by 5 bases and J by 1 base, with 8 bases between the two germline ends. The CDR3 is 13 amino acids. V and J are TRBV6-1 and TRBJ1-1; D is ambiguous. The clonotype originates from a woman of 80 years or more with active or convalescent COVID-19. Input material: peripheral blood. CDR3 sequence (DNA): TGTGCCAGCAGTCTGAGGGAGAACACTGAAGCTTTCTTT. Protein: CASSLRENTEAFF.